These 27 T cell receptor beta chains were all obtained from the same sample, sequenced in a study of identical twins. TCRdb re-called the 5' RACE reads through MiXCR, storing one row per CDR3 protein. The sample carries just over 450,000 distinct CDR3 sequences, 13% to 15% recorded once. This sample also belongs to another study, concerning yellow fever vaccine responses in identical twins.

Sequenced input: CD4+ T cells sorted from blood. The receptor set was obtained from a woman aged 18-30 years in good health.

This clonotype was detected only a few times. The chain employs TRBV29-1 and TRBJ2-7; 7 bases map to TRBD1. This CDR3 region has 13 residues. Germline V gene lookup returns CDR1 SQVTM and CDR2 ANQGSEA. Losses at the gene ends were 1 base for V and 0 bases for J; bases not matched to a gene: 0. CDR3 sequence reads: CSVEGDSSYEQYF. For the CDR3, the DNA is TGCAGCGTTGAAGGGGACAGCTCCTACGAGCAGTACTTC.

The chain employs TRBV27 and TRBJ2-7, with a tentative D call TRBD2 (6 bases). The V and J ends lost 4 bases and 0 bases respectively, with 13 bases between them. In germline, CDR1 is MNHEY, CDR2 SMNVEV (reference sequence). The CDR3 runs to 15 residues. CDR3 amino acids: CASSSPSASSYEQYF. CDR3 DNA sequence: TGTGCCAGCAGTTCCCCTAGCGCGAGCTCCTACGAGCAGTACTTC.

This clonotype was observed many times. CDR3 bases: TGTGCCAGCAGGGCCACAGGGGACTCCTACGAGCAGTACTTC. Its translation is CASRATGDSYEQYF. This chain joins TRBV12-3 or TRBV12-4 and TRBJ2-7; 7 bases line up with TRBD1. CDR3 length: 14 amino acids. Trimming cost V 6 bases and J 0 bases; bases outside gene matches: 5.

This clonotype has only a few counts. The chain has TRBV20-1 and TRBJ1-5; D gene uncertain. Germline CDR1 is DFQATT and CDR2 is SNEGSKA (reference sequence). This CDR3 is built from 13 residues. Trimming cost V 3 bases and J 5 bases, with 11 bases left between them. This chain's CDR3 is CSARGSSYQPQHF. In DNA form, the CDR3 reads TGCAGTGCTAGGGGCAGTTCCTATCAGCCCCAGCATTTT.

This chain connects TRBV15 to TRBJ2-7; D is perhaps TRBD1 (6 bases). The CDR3 has 17 amino acids. Germline V gene lookup returns CDR1 LNHNV and CDR2 YYDKDF (reference sequence). Trimming shortened V by 3 bases and J by 0 bases, and 18 bases separated the two germline ends. For the CDR3, the DNA is TGTGCCACCAGCAGGCCCCTAGGGCCAGGGGCCTCCTACGAGCAGTACTTC. Translating gives CATSRPLGPGASYEQYF.

The chain joins TRBV6-1 to TRBJ2-5; D unresolved. CDR1 is MNHNS, CDR2 SASEGT, per germline. CDR3 length: 16 residues. Trimming took 5 bases from V and 1 from J, leaving 17 bases between them. CDR3 DNA: TGTGCCAGCAGTCCACACATAATCACCTTCCAAGAGACCCAGTACTTC. This sequence encodes CASSPHIITFQETQYF.

The table lists this clonotype with a few counts. The rearrangement uses TRBV3-1 and TRBJ2-1; tentative D call: TRBD2 (6 bases). Trimming left V 1 base short and J 1 base short, with 11 bases between. Germline CDR1 is LGHDT and CDR2 is YNNKEL (reference sequence). This CDR3 contains 16 residues. The CDR3 DNA follows: TGTGCCAGCAGCCAAGGACTAGTCCCTTCCTACAATGAGCAGTTCTTC. Translated: CASSQGLVPSYNEQFF.

This clonotype was seen a handful of times. V is TRBV28 and J is TRBJ2-1; D is unclear. The germline CDR1 and CDR2 sequences are MDHEN and SYDVKM. V gave up 1 base and J gave up 4 bases, with 11 bases separating them. CDR3 size: 15 residues. The CDR3: CASSLSGAQYNEQFF. In DNA form, the CDR3 reads TGTGCCAGCAGTTTATCGGGCGCCCAATACAATGAGCAGTTCTTC.

The table lists this clonotype with a few counts. The V gene is TRBV12-3 or TRBV12-4, the J gene TRBJ1-4, with D perhaps matching TRBD1 (5 bases). The CDR3 contains 17 residues. V lost 1 base, J lost 0 bases, and 12 bases lay in between. The CDR3 is CASSLGTSGATNEKLFF. The CDR3 DNA follows: TGTGCCAGCAGTTTAGGGACCTCGGGGGCAACTAATGAAAAACTGTTTTTT.

This clonotype was detected only a few times. The chain has TRBV9 and TRBJ2-3, with 9 bases fitting TRBD1. Per germline, CDR1 SGDLS and CDR2 YYNGEE. The CDR3 loop spans 16 amino acids. J lost 3 bases, V lost 0 bases, and 5 bases had no gene match. This CDR3 is CASSVAGQGMTDTQYF. The CDR3 nucleotides read TGTGCCAGCAGCGTAGCCGGACAGGGGATGACAGATACGCAGTATTTT.

V is TRBV25-1 and J is TRBJ2-3, with D maybe TRBD2 (7 bases). This CDR3 spans 13 amino acids. V dropped 8 bases and J dropped 3 bases, with 12 bases sitting between them. Germline V CDR1 and CDR2: MGHDK, SYGVNS. This chain's CDR3 is CASGGAGTDTQYF. The CDR3 region has the DNA TGTGCCAGCGGGGGGGCCGGGACAGATACGCAGTATTTT.

The genes are TRBV11-2 and TRBJ1-2, with TRBD1 as a possible D gene (5 bases). CDR1 SGHAT and CDR2 FQNNGV come from the germline V gene. The CDR3 runs to 14 residues. V lost 3 bases and J 7 bases, leaving 15 bases between the germline ends. CDR3 in amino acids: CASSFGGLGSGYTF. The DNA of the CDR3 is TGTGCCAGCAGCTTTGGGGGGTTGGGATCTGGCTACACCTTC.

The genes are TRBV2 and TRBJ2-1; D is possibly TRBD1 or TRBD2 (6 bases each). Germline V gene sequence: CDR1 SNHLY, CDR2 FYNNEI. The length of the CDR3 is 15 residues. Trimming removed 6 bases at V and 9 bases at J, with 21 bases between. The DNA for the CDR3 is TGTGCCAGCAGCCGGGACCTAGGGGGGTCCGGTGAGCAGTTCTTC. Translated: CASSRDLGGSGEQFF.

V and J are TRBV29-1 and TRBJ2-7; 10 bases align to TRBD2. V trimming: 3 bases; J trimming: 4 bases; junction bases outside the gene matches: 6. CDR3 length: 14 amino acids. Germline CDR1 SQVTM, CDR2 ANQGSEA. The DNA of the CDR3 is TGCAGCGTTGACGAGCGGGGGGGCGGGTACGAGCAGTACTTC. It specifies CSVDERGGGYEQYF.

The rearrangement links TRBV29-1 to TRBJ2-3; D perhaps matches TRBD2 (6 bases). In germline, CDR1 is SQVTM, CDR2 ANQGSEA. The CDR3 is made up of 14 amino acids. Between the trimmed V and J ends, which lost 7 bases and 1 base, there was a span of 15 bases. The CDR3 region has the DNA TGCAGCGCCAGCTTCCAGCGGGGCACAGATACGCAGTATTTT. It translates to CSASFQRGTDTQYF.

This clonotype came up many times. The CDR3, as DNA: TGCGCCAGCAGCTTGAGCGGGCGAGGCACAGATACGCAGTATTTT. Translating gives CASSLSGRGTDTQYF. The rearrangement joins TRBV5-1 to TRBJ2-3, with D possibly TRBD2 on 6 matching bases. The CDR3 has 15 amino acids. V lost 1 base and J 1 base, leaving 10 bases between the germline ends. Germline assignment: CDR1 SGHRS and CDR2 YFSETQ. Full variable domain (remainder filled in from reference TRBV5-1 and TRBJ2-3): KAGVTQTPRYLIKTRGQQVTLSCSPISGHRSVSWYQQTPGQGLQFLFEYFSETQRNKGNFPGRFSGRQFSNSRSEMNVSTLELGDSALYLCASSLSGRGTDTQYFGPGTRLTVL.

This clonotype was found many times. The chain uses TRBV29-1 and TRBJ1-2; the D gene is possibly TRBD1 (5 bases). The germline V gene encodes CDR1 SQVTM and CDR2 ANQGSEA. CDR3 length: 12 residues. Trimming shortened V by 7 bases and J by 4 bases, and 13 bases separated the two germline ends. CDR3: CSAGRGSYGYTF. CDR3 DNA sequence: TGCAGCGCAGGGCGGGGGAGCTATGGCTACACCTTC.

This sequence joins TRBV28 and TRBJ2-7; 8 bases fit TRBD1. This CDR3 spans 14 amino acids. V gave up 4 bases and J gave up 5 bases; unmatched junction bases: 7. CDR1 and CDR2 (germline): MDHEN, SYDVKM. The CDR3 nucleotides are TGTGCCAGCAGTTCGACAGGGGTTGGCCACGAGCAGTACTTC. As protein: CASSSTGVGHEQYF.

Only a few counts were recorded for this clonotype. The CDR3 bases are TGTGCCAGCACCGATTTGCAGGGGGGCGCCTACGAGCAGTACTTC. Protein sequence: CASTDLQGGAYEQYF. J is TRBJ2-7 and V is TRBV6-1, with TRBD1 as a possible D gene (7 bases). Germline CDR1 and CDR2: MNHNS and SASEGT. Deletions cut 7 bases from V and 2 bases from J, with 18 bases between. The CDR3 runs to 15 residues.

J is TRBJ2-2 and V is TRBV2; the match to TRBD2 covers 13 bases. CDR1 and CDR2 from the germline V gene are SNHLY and FYNNEI. The CDR3 runs 18 residues. V lost 10 bases to trimming and J lost 0 bases; unmatched junction nucleotides: 11. The CDR3 sequence is CAISKGLAGIPNTGELFF. The DNA of the CDR3 is TGTGCCATCAGCAAGGGACTAGCGGGGATACCGAACACCGGGGAGCTGTTTTTT.

This clonotype was detected ten times or more. The chain carries TRBV7-2 and TRBJ2-3; no clear D. This CDR3 comprises 13 residues. Between the trimmed V and J ends, which lost 1 base and 2 bases, there was a span of 4 bases. Looked up from germline, CDR1 is SGHTA and CDR2 is FQGNSA. CDR3 DNA: TGTGCCAGCAGCTTAGATCTCACAGATACGCAGTATTTT. This translates into CASSLDLTDTQYF.

V gene TRBV27 combines with J gene TRBJ2-7, with D possibly matching TRBD2 (6 bases). From germline, CDR1 is MNHEY and CDR2 SMNVEV (reference sequence). CDR3 size: 18 residues. V lost 2 bases to trimming and J lost 4 bases, with 24 bases between them. CDR3 region: CASSLIGASEKLNYEQYF. The CDR3 DNA sequence: TGTGCCAGCAGTTTAATCGGTGCTAGCGAGAAACTCAATTACGAGCAGTACTTC.

The table lists this clonotype with a few counts. The chain links TRBV4-2 to TRBJ2-5; weak D call: TRBD2 (6 bases). V lost 4 bases, J lost 5 bases, and 17 bases lay in between. The CDR3 length is 15 residues. Germline lookup yields CDR1 LGHNA and CDR2 YNFKEQ. This chain's CDR3 is CASSRTMVGGETQYF. The DNA for the CDR3 is TGTGCCAGCAGCCGGACCATGGTCGGAGGGGAGACCCAGTACTTC.

This clonotype was counted between two and nine times. V usage is TRBV5-5 and J usage is TRBJ2-5; no reliable D call. The CDR3 spans 14 residues. With 5 bases removed from V and 5 bases from J, the gap between germline ends came to 16 bases. In germline, CDR1 is SGHKS, CDR2 YYEKEE (reference sequence). The CDR3 DNA follows: TGTGCCAGCAGTCCCCCCCCCATCGTGGAGACCCAGTACTTC. Protein sequence: CASSPPPIVETQYF.

Many counts were recorded for this clonotype. The chain couples TRBV28 to TRBJ1-4, with D uncertain. Trimming pared 11 bases from V and 8 bases from J, leaving 21 bases between. In germline, CDR1 is MDHEN, CDR2 SYDVKM. There are 14 residues in the CDR3. For the CDR3, the DNA is TGTGCCGCAGCCCTCGGTCCTCAGCGGGAAAAACTGTTTTTT. It translates to CAAALGPQREKLFF. Variable domain in full (rest from reference TRBV28 and TRBJ1-4): DVKVTQSSRYLVKRTGEKVFLECVQDMDHENMFWYRQDPGLGLRLIYFSYDVKMKEKGDIPEGYSVSREKKERFSLILESASTNQTSMYLCAAALGPQREKLFFGSGTQLSVL.

This clonotype was detected only a few times. This sequence joins TRBV20-1 and TRBJ2-6; D might be TRBD2 (5 bases). Germline V gene sequence: CDR1 DFQATT, CDR2 SNEGSKA (reference sequence). CDR3 length equals 15 residues. Trimming took 2 bases from V and 4 from J, leaving 12 bases between them. CDR3 DNA sequence: TGCAGTGCTAGAAGAGGGTGGTTAGGGGCCAACGTCCTGACTTTC. Amino acid sequence: CSARRGWLGANVLTF.

V gene TRBV12-3 or TRBV12-4 combines with J gene TRBJ1-6; 8 bases agree with TRBD1. CDR3 length equals 14 residues. Trimming removed 3 bases from V and 9 bases from J; junction bases left unmatched: 4. CDR3 in amino acids: CASSFGTGASPLHF. The CDR3 region has the DNA TGTGCCAGCAGTTTCGGGACAGGAGCTTCACCCCTCCACTTT.